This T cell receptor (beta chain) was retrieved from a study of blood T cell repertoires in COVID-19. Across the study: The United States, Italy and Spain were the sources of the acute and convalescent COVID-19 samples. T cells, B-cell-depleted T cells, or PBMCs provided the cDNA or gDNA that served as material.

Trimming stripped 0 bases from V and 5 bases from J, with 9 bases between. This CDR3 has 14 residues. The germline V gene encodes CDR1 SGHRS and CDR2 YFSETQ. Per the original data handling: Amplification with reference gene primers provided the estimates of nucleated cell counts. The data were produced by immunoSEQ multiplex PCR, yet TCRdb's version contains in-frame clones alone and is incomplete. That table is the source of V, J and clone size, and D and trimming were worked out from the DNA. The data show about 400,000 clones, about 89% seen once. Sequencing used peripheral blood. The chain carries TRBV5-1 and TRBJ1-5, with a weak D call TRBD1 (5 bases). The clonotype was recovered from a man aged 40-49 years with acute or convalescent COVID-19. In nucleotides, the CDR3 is TGCGCCAGCAGCTTGGCAGGGATAGATCAGCCCCAGCATTTT. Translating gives CASSLAGIDQPQHF.